This passage covers 3 T cell receptor beta chains from one sample sequenced in a study of regulatory T cells in long-lasting Graves disease (dated by TCRdb to the early 2020s). The sample's time point label is to be understood as: newly diagnosed GD, antithyroid drugs for less than 3 months. For both TCR sequencing and RNA sequencing, RNA was extracted from PBMCs in TRIzol. The receptor library was made with multiplex PCR. The instrument was an Illumina HiSeq 4000. CDR3 regions were amplified by Arm-PCR with iRepertoire HTBI primers to construct TCR beta libraries. TCRdb reprocessed the public reads (quality trimming at Q25 with fastp, clone calling with MiXCR) and kept in-frame beta chains. Every CDR3 protein is listed once, alongside the most common genes and DNA of its rows. The sample table holds about 450,000 distinct CDR3 sequences, of which approximately 14% were seen once. Roughly a sixth of the sample is taken by the ten largest.

This sample was also put to use in a study of T cells in Graves' hyperthyroidism and ophthalmopathy.

The specimen comprised peripheral blood mononuclear cells (PBMCs), sampled at new diagnosis, from a patient treated with antithyroid drugs. The receptors stem from a woman between 45 and 65 years old with Graves disease. Donor details come from another sample of the same person, matched by shared clones.

The chain employs TRBV24-1 and TRBJ2-1; 10 bases are shared with TRBD2. The germline CDR1 and CDR2 sequences are KGHDR and SFDVKD. This CDR3 contains 17 residues. The V segment lost 5 bases and the J segment 0 bases; nucleotides outside the gene matches: 6. The CDR3, as DNA: TGTGCCACCAGTGTTACTAGCGGGATCACCTCCTACAATGAGCAGTTCTTC. It yields the protein CATSVTSGITSYNEQFF.

This clonotype has a count of ten or more. The chain couples TRBV20-1 to TRBJ2-7, with 11 bases identical to TRBD2. CDR3 length: 17 residues. Trimming took 6 bases from V and 0 from J; bases not matched to a gene: 13. CDR1 is DFQATT, CDR2 SNEGSKA, per germline (reference sequence). The CDR3 is CSARRREGTSGSYEQYF. In DNA, the CDR3 is TGCAGTGCCCGTCGTCGGGAGGGGACTAGCGGCTCCTACGAGCAGTACTTC.

This clonotype was observed a few times. The V call is TRBV28, the J call TRBJ2-3; no firm D call. Trimming took 8 bases from V and 0 from J, leaving 15 bases between them. Germline V gives CDR1 MDHEN, CDR2 SYDVKM. CDR3 size: 15 residues. The CDR3 spells CASGRTGPSTDTQYF. The CDR3, as DNA: TGTGCCAGCGGTCGTACGGGTCCGAGCACAGATACGCAGTATTTT.